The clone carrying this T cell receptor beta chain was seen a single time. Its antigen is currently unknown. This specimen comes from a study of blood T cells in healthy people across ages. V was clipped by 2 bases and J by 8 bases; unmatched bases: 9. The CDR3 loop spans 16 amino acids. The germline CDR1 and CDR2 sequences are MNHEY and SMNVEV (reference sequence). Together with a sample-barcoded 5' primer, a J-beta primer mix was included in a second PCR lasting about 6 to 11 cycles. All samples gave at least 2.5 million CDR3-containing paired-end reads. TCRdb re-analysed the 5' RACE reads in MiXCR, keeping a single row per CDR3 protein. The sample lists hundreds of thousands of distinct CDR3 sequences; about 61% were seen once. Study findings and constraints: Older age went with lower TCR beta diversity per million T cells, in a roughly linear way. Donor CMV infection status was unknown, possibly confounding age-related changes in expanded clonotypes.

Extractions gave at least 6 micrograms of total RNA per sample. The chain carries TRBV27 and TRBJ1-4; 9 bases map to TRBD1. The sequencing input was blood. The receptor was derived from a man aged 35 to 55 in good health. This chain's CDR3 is CASSLDPTGGGEKLFF. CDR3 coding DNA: TGTGCCAGCAGTTTAGACCCGACAGGGGGAGGCGAAAAACTGTTTTTT.